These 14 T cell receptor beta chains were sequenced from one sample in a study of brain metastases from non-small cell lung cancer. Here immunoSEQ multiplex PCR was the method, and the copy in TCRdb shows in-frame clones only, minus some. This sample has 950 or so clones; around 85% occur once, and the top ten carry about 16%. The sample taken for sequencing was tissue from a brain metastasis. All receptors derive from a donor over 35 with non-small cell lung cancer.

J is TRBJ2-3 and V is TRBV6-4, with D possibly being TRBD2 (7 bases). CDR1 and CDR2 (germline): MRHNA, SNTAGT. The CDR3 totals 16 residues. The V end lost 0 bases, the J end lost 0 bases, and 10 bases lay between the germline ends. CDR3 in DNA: TGTGCCAGCAGTGACTCGGGCGGGGGCAGCACAGATACGCAGTATTTT. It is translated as CASSDSGGGSTDTQYF.

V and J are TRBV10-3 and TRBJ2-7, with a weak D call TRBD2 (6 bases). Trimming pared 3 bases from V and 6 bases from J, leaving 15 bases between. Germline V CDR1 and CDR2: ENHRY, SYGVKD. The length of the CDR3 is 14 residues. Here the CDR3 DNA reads TGTGCCATCAGTGACGGACCGGGAGCTGGCGAGCAGTACTTC. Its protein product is CAISDGPGAGEQYF.

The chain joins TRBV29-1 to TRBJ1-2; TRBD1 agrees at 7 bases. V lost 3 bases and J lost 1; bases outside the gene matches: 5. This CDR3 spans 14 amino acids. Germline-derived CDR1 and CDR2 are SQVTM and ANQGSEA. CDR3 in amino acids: CSVDGAGGNYGYTF. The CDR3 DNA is TGCAGCGTTGATGGGGCAGGGGGTAACTATGGCTACACCTTC. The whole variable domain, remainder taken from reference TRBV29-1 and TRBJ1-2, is SAVISQKPSRDICQRGTSLTIQCQVDSQVTMMFWYRQQPGQSLTLIATANQGSEATYESGFVIDKFPISRPNLTFSTLTVSNMSPEDSSIYLCSVDGAGGNYGYTFGSGTRLTVV.

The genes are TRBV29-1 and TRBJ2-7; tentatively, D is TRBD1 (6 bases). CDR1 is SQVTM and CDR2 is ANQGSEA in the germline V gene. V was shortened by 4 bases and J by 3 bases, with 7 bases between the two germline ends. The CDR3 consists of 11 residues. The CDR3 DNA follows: TGCAGCGTTGCGGGACACTACGAGCAGTACTTC. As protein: CSVAGHYEQYF.

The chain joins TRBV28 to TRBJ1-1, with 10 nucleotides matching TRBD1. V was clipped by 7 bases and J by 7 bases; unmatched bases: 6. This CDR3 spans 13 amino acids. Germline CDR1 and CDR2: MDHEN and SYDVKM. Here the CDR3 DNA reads TGTGCCAGCAAGATCGGGACAGGGGTTGAAGCTTTCTTT. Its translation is CASKIGTGVEAFF. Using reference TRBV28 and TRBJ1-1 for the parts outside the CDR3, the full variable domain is DVKVTQSSRYLVKRTGEKVFLECVQDMDHENMFWYRQDPGLGLRLIYFSYDVKMKEKGDIPEGYSVSREKKERFSLILESASTNQTSMYLCASKIGTGVEAFFGQGTRLTVV.

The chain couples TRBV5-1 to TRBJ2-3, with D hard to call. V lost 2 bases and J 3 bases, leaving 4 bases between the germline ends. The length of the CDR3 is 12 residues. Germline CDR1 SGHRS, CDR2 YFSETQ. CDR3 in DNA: TGCGCCAGCAGCTTTCTTACAGATACGCAGTATTTT. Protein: CASSFLTDTQYF.

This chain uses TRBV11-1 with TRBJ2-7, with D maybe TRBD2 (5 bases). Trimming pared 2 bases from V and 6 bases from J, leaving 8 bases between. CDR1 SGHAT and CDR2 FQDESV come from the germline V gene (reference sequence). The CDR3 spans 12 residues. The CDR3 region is CASSLRGFEQYF. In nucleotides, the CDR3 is TGTGCCAGCAGCTTAAGAGGGTTCGAGCAGTACTTC.

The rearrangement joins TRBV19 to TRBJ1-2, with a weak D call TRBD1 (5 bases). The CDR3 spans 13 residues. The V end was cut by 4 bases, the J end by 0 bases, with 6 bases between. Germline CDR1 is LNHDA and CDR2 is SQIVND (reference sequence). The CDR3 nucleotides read TGTGCCAGTAGTAGGGGGGCTAACTATGGCTACACCTTC. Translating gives CASSRGANYGYTF.

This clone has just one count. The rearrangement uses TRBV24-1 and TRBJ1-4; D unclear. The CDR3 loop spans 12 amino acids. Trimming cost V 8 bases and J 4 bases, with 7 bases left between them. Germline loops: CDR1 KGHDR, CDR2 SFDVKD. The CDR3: CATKSSNEKLFF. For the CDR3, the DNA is TGTGCCACCAAATCCAGTAATGAAAAACTGTTTTTT.

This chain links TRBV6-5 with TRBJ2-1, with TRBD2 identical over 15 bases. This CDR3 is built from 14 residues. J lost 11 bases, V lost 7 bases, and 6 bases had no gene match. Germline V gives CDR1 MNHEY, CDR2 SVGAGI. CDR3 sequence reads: CASTVGLAGGQQFF. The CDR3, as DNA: TGTGCCAGCACCGTGGGACTAGCGGGAGGCCAGCAGTTCTTC.

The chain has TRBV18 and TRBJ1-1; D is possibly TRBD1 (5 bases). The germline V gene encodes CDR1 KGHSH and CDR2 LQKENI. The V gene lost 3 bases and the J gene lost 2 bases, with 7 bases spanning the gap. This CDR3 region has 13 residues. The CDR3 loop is CASSPQGNTEAFF. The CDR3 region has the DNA TGTGCCAGCTCACCTCAGGGAAACACTGAAGCTTTCTTT. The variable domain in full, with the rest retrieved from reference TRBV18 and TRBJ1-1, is NAGVMQNPRHLVRRRGQEARLRCSPMKGHSHVYWYRQLPEEGLKFMVYLQKENIIDESGMPKERFSAEFPKEGPSILRIQQVVRGDSAAYFCASSPQGNTEAFFGQGTRLTVV.

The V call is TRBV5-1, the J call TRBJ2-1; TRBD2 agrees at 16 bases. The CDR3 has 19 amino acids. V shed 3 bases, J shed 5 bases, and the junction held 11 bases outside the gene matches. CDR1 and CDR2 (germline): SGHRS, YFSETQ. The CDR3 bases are TGCGCCAGCAGCTCCCGGGGACTAGCGGGAGGGGTGTTGGACAATGAGCAGTTCTTC. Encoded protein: CASSSRGLAGGVLDNEQFF.

The CDR3 here is CASSLETSGSLFF. The CDR3 region has the DNA TGCGCCAGCAGCCTGGAGACTAGCGGGAGTTTGTTCTTC. This rearrangement joins TRBV5-1 to TRBJ2-1; 12 bases match TRBD2. Germline V CDR1 and CDR2: SGHRS, YFSETQ. With 4 bases clipped from V and 15 bases from J, the junction kept 8 bases outside the gene matches. The CDR3 sequence is 13 residues long.

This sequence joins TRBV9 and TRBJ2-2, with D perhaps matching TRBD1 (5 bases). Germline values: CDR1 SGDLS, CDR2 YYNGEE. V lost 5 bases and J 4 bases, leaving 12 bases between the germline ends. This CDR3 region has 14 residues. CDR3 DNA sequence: TGTGCCAGCAGGCCATACAGGAGCACCGGGGAGCTGTTTTTT. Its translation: CASRPYRSTGELFF. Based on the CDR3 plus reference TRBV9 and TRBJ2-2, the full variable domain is DSGVTQTPKHLITATGQRVTLRCSPRSGDLSVYWYQQSLDQGLQFLIQYYNGEERAKGNILERFSAQQFPDLHSELNLSSLELGDSALYFCASRPYRSTGELFFGEGSRLTVL.